These T cell receptor beta chains were read from a single sample in a study of blood T cell repertoires in COVID-19. Measured with immunoSEQ multiplex PCR; TCRdb has only the in-frame clones, and not every one. The sample has 70,000 or so clones, 75% to 85% seen once. The source material was peripheral blood. The receptors derive from a human donor in a cohort sampled during active COVID-19. Both conserved end residues are part of each CDR3. D genes are given only for firm matches. Not every row has a clone size; where given, it reads once, few, many or a size class.

v_call	cdr3_length	d_call	clone_size	j_call	cdr3_aa	cdr3_nt
TRBV4-1	18	TRBD1	.	TRBJ2-6	CASSQDIGTGSGANVLTF	TGCGCCAGCAGCCAAGATATAGGGACAGGCTCTGGGGCCAACGTCCTGACTTTC
TRBV19	16	TRBD1	.	TRBJ2-5	CASSTTGTGGGETQYF	TGTGCCAGTAGTACTACCGGGACAGGGGGCGGAGAGACCCAGTACTTC
TRBV7-9	17	TRBD1	.	TRBJ1-4	CASSPDRGAFLNEKLFF	TGTGCCAGCAGCCCTGACAGGGGGGCCTTTCTTAATGAAAAACTGTTTTTT
TRBV6-5	15	.	few	TRBJ1-5	CASSRLGESNQPQHF	TGTGCCAGCAGTAGACTAGGGGAGAGCAATCAGCCCCAGCATTTT
TRBV5-5	13	.	.	TRBJ1-2	CASSLGQNYGYTF	TGTGCCAGCAGCTTGGGACAGAATTATGGCTACACCTTC
TRBV20-1	16	TRBD1	once	TRBJ1-1	CSASESPHRGGTEAFF	TGCAGTGCTAGTGAAAGCCCCCACAGGGGAGGTACTGAAGCTTTCTTT
TRBV6-5	15	TRBD1	once	TRBJ1-2	CASSQGQGRNYGYTF	TGTGCCAGCAGCCAAGGACAGGGTCGGAACTATGGCTACACCTTC
TRBV5-1	14	TRBD1	once	TRBJ2-5	CASSQQGAGETQYF	TGCGCCAGCAGCCAACAGGGGGCCGGAGAGACCCAGTACTTC
TRBV5-4	15	TRBD1	.	TRBJ2-7	CASSVPQGASSEQYF	TGTGCCAGCAGCGTACCCCAGGGGGCGTCGAGCGAGCAGTACTTC
TRBV18	18	.	.	TRBJ2-6	CASSPLQVESSGANVLTF	TGTGCCAGCTCACCCCTACAGGTAGAGTCCTCTGGGGCCAACGTCCTGACTTTC
TRBV5-4	17	TRBD1	.	TRBJ2-1	CASSLERGGTGDRRRFF	TGTGCCAGCAGCTTGGAGAGGGGTGGGACAGGGGACCGACGGCGGTTCTTC
TRBV28	12	.	.	TRBJ2-3	CASSSLADTQYF	TGTGCCAGCAGTTCGCTAGCTGATACGCAGTATTTT
TRBV19	16	TRBD1	.	TRBJ1-5	CASSPTGGGGNQPQHF	TGTGCCAGTAGTCCTACAGGGGGCGGCGGCAATCAGCCCCAGCATTTT
TRBV28	12	.	.	TRBJ1-2	CASSSGVYGYTF	TGTGCCAGCAGTTCAGGTGTCTATGGCTACACCTTC
TRBV5-6	13	.	.	TRBJ1-6	CASSWTDDSPLHF	TGTGCCAGCAGCTGGACAGACGATTCACCCCTCCACTTT
TRBV7-2	16	.	.	TRBJ2-1	CASSLLPGLGYNEQFF	TGTGCCAGCAGCTTATTACCGGGACTCGGGTACAATGAGCAGTTCTTC
TRBV30	14	.	.	TRBJ1-2	CAWSVRGIDYGYTF	TGTGCCTGGAGTGTACGAGGCATCGACTATGGCTACACCTTC
TRBV27	15	TRBD2	.	TRBJ2-5	CASSLRLAGEETQYF	TGTGCCAGCAGTTTAAGGCTAGCGGGGGAGGAGACCCAGTACTTC
TRBV19	18	TRBD2	.	TRBJ2-3	CASSASQGPGGITDTQYF	TGTGCCAGTAGTGCATCTCAGGGTCCGGGGGGGATCACAGATACGCAGTATTTT
TRBV18	15	.	.	TRBJ2-2	CASSSLPGATGELFF	TGTGCCAGCTCAAGTCTGCCAGGGGCCACCGGGGAGCTGTTTTTT
TRBV7-9	16	TRBD2	.	TRBJ2-3	CASSTTLSGRTDTQYF	TGTGCCAGCAGCACAACCCTTAGCGGGAGAACAGATACGCAGTATTTT
TRBV11-2	15	TRBD1	.	TRBJ1-3	CASSLETGRGNTIYF	TGTGCCAGCAGCTTGGAGACAGGGAGGGGAAACACCATATATTTT
TRBV7-2	16	TRBD2	.	TRBJ2-1	CASSPPGLAKYNEQFF	TGTGCCAGCAGCCCTCCGGGACTAGCGAAGTACAATGAGCAGTTCTTC
TRBV5-1	15	TRBD1	.	TRBJ2-1	CASSLTGANYNEQFF	TGCGCCAGCAGCCTGACAGGGGCGAACTACAATGAGCAGTTCTTC
TRBV24-1	12	.	.	TRBJ2-5	CATSDDAGTQYF	TGTGCCACCAGTGATGACGCGGGGACCCAGTACTTC
TRBV19	16	TRBD2	.	TRBJ2-3	CASTPLAGSTTDTQYF	TGTGCCAGTACCCCACTAGCGGGATCCACCACAGATACGCAGTATTTT
TRBV3-1/TRBV3-2	14	TRBD1	.	TRBJ2-1	CASSQSGQAYEQFF	TGTGCCAGCAGCCAATCGGGACAGGCCTATGAGCAGTTCTTC
TRBV5-4	12	.	.	TRBJ2-7	CASSFDGYEQYF	TGTGCCAGCAGCTTCGACGGGTACGAGCAGTACTTC
TRBV27	13	TRBD1	.	TRBJ2-1	CASSGDRGLEQFF	TGTGCCAGCAGTGGGGACAGGGGGCTTGAGCAGTTCTTC
TRBV30	17	TRBD1	few	TRBJ2-2	CAWSVPGTGSDTGELFF	TGTGCCTGGAGTGTACCAGGGACAGGGAGCGACACCGGGGAGCTGTTTTTT